The text below deals with one TCR beta chain. With a J-beta primer mix and a sample-barcoded 5' primer, a second PCR ran about 7 to 11 cycles. TCRdb re-called the 5' RACE reads with MiXCR, one entry per CDR3 protein. The sample carries roughly 800,000 distinct CDR3 sequences, roughly 25% recorded once. This entry is derived from a study of blood T cells in healthy people across ages. The CDR3 spans 14 residues. The germline gives CDR1 DFQATT, CDR2 SNEGSKA (reference sequence). The V segment lost 3 bases and the J segment 7 bases; nucleotides outside the gene matches: 8. The sample was also linked to a second study, of T cells of mothers and their children. That source notes: Random nucleotides (2-4) and sample barcodes were added by the M1S primer used in the second PCR. Mothers gave over 9.5 million TCR beta CDR3 reads each, and children 3 million to 3.5 million each.

This clonotype was sampled from a boy younger than 18 in good health. The sequenced sample was blood. The chain uses TRBV20-1 and TRBJ2-1, with 8 nucleotides matching TRBD2. The CDR3 here is CSASVGLAANEQFF. CDR3 DNA: TGCAGTGCTAGTGTCGGACTAGCCGCGAATGAGCAGTTCTTC.